This T cell receptor beta chain was obtained from a study of PD-1 blockade in classical Hodgkin lymphoma. Whole-study findings and limits: Before treatment, TCR diversity in newly diagnosed patients was reportedly lower than in healthy donors. A significant rise in TCR diversity by C4D1 was seen for CD4+ but not CD8+ cells. Complete responders showed a baseline diversity that resembled the diversity of newly diagnosed patients.

The CDR3 runs to 15 residues. Germline-derived CDR1 and CDR2 are SQVTM and ANQGSEA. V was pared by 6 bases and J by 0 bases, with 14 bases between. TCRdb's table, derived via immunoSEQ multiplex PCR, lists solely in-frame clones and lacks some. The sample contains around 15,000 clones, roughly 67% of which appear only once. This clone has a handful of counts. No antigen is known for it. Brentuximab vedotin exposure varied, and every patient relapsed after autologous stem cell transplantation. Complete response, partial response or progressive disease constituted the best response categories observed. The chain has TRBV29-1 and TRBJ2-2, with D perhaps TRBD1 or TRBD2 (5 bases each). This specimen consisted of peripheral blood mononuclear cells (PBMCs), obtained before the second cycle of nivolumab. This receptor was obtained from a human donor with classical Hodgkin lymphoma. The CDR3 DNA reads TGCAGCGTGGTAGCCGGGACCTCGAACACCGGGGAGCTGTTTTTT. This sequence encodes CSVVAGTSNTGELFF.